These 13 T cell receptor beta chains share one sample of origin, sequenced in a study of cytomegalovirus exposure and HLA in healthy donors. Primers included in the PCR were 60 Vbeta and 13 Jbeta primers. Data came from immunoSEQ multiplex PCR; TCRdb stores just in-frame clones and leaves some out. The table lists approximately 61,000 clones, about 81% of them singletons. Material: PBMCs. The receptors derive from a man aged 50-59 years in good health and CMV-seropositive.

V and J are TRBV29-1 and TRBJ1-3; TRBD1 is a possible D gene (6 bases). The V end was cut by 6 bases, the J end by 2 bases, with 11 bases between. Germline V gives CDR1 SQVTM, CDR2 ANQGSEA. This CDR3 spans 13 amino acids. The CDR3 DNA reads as TGCAGCGTCGAGGGGGAGACTGGAAACACCATATATTTT. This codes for CSVEGETGNTIYF. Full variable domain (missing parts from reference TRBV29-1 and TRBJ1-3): SAVISQKPSRDICQRGTSLTIQCQVDSQVTMMFWYRQQPGQSLTLIATANQGSEATYESGFVIDKFPISRPNLTFSTLTVSNMSPEDSSIYLCSVEGETGNTIYFGEGSWLTVV.

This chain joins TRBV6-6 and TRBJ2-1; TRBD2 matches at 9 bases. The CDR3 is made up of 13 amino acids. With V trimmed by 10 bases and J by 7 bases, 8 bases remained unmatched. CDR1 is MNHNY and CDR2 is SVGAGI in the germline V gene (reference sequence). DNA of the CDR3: TGTGCCACGGGGCGGGAGGGCCTTAATGAGCAGTTCTTC. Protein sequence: CATGREGLNEQFF.

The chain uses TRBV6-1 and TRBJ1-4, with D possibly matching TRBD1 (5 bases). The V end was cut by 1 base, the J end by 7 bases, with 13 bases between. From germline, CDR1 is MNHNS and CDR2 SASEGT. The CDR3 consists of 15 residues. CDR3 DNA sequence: TGTGCCAGCAGTGAAGAGGCGGGGGGGGGTGAAAAACTGTTTTTT. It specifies CASSEEAGGGEKLFF.

CDR3 DNA: TGTGCCAGCAGTCCTCTCAATGAGCAGTTCTTC. As protein: CASSPLNEQFF. V is TRBV6-1 and J is TRBJ2-1; D is unclear. V lost 5 bases and J lost 6, with 5 bases in between. The CDR3 runs 11 residues. CDR1 MNHNS and CDR2 SASEGT come from the germline V gene.

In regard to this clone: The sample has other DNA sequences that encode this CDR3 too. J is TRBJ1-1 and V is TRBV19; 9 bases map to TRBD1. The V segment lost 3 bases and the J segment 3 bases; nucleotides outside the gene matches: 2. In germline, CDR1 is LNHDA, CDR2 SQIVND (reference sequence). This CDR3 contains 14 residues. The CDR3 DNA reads TGTGCCAGTAGTATCGGACAGGGGTACACTGAAGCTTTCTTT. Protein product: CASSIGQGYTEAFF.

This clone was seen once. The chain's CDR3 is CASSPPGLAEGGFF. As DNA, the CDR3 is TGTGCCAGCTCACCACCGGGACTAGCGGAGGGCGGATTCTTC. This rearrangement joins TRBV18 to TRBJ2-1; the match to TRBD2 covers 11 bases. Germline assignment: CDR1 KGHSH and CDR2 LQKENI. The CDR3 length is 14 residues. Trimming removed 0 bases from V and 16 bases from J; junction bases left unmatched: 8.

CDR3 residues: CASSELAGLFGETQYF. CDR3 in DNA: TGTGCCAGCAGTGAACTAGCGGGCCTCTTCGGAGAGACCCAGTACTTC. This chain joins TRBV25-1 and TRBJ2-5; TRBD2 matches 8 bases. J was trimmed by 4 bases and V by 2 bases; bases with no gene match: 9. This CDR3 comprises 16 residues. Per germline, CDR1 MGHDK and CDR2 SYGVNS.

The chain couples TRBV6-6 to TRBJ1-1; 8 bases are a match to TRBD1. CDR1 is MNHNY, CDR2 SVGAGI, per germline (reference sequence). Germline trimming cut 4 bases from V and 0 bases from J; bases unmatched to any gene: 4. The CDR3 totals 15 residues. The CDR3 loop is CASSLDRAMNTEAFF. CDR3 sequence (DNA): TGTGCCAGCAGTTTGGACAGGGCGATGAACACTGAAGCTTTCTTT.

The CDR3 loop is CASSITSGRGTDTQYF. The CDR3 bases are TGTGCCAGCAGCATAACTAGCGGGAGGGGCACAGATACGCAGTATTTT. The V gene is TRBV11-2, the J gene TRBJ2-3, with TRBD2 identical over 13 bases. Trimming removed 5 bases from V and 1 base from J; junction bases left unmatched: 3. CDR1 is SGHAT, CDR2 FQNNGV, per germline. The CDR3 runs to 16 residues.

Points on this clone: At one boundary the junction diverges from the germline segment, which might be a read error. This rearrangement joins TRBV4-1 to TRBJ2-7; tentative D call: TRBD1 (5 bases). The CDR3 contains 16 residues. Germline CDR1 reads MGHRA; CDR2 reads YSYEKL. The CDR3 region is CASSPEAGQGYYAQYF. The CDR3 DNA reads TGCGCCAGCAGCCCAGAAGCAGGACAAGGCTACTACGCGCAGTACTTC.

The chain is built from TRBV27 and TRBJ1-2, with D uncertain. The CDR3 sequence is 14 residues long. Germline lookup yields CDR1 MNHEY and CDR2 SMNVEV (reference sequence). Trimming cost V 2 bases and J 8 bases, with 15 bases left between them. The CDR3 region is CASSLVSSLGGYTF. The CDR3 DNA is TGTGCCAGCAGTTTAGTATCTTCACTCGGGGGCTACACCTTC.

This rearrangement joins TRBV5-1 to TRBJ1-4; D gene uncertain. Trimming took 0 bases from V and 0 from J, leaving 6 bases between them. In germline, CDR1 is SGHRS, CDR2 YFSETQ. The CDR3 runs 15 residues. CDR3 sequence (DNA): TGCGCCAGCAGCTTGGGGTCAGCAACTAATGAAAAACTGTTTTTT. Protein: CASSLGSATNEKLFF.

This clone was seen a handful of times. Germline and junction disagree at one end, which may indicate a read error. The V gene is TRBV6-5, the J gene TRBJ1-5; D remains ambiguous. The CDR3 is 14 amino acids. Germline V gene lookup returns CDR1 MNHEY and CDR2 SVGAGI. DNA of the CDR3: TGTGCCAGCAGGTCACTAAAAGGCAATCAGCCCCAGAATTTT. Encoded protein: CASRSLKGNQPQNF.